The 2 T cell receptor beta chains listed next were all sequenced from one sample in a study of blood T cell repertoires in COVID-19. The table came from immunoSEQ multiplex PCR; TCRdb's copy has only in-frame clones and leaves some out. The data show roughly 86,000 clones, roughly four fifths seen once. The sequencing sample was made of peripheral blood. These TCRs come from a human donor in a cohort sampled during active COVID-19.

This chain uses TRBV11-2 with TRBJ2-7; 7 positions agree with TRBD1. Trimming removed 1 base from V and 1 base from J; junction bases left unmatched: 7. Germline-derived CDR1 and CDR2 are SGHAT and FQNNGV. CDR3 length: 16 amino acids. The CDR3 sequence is CASSLGQGGQSYEQYF. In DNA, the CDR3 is TGTGCCAGCAGCTTAGGACAAGGGGGCCAATCCTACGAGCAGTACTTC.

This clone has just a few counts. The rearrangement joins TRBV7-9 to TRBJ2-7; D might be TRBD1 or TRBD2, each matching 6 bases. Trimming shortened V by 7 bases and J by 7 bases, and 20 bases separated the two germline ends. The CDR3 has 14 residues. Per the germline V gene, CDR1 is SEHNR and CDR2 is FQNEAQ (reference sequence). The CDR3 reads CASTRGGGSLEQYF. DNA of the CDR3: TGTGCCAGCACCAGGGGAGGAGGCAGCCTGGAGCAGTACTTC.